Following are 26 T cell receptor beta chains from one sample sequenced in a study of memory CD4+ T cells and cytomegalovirus serostatus. Repertoires were generated with immunoSEQ multiplex PCR, while TCRdb's copy carries only in-frame clones and drops some. The sample records 70,000 to 90,000 clones, roughly 80% being singletons. The sort gate was single viable CD3+CD4+CD8-CD45RO+ cells for memory CD4+ T cells. Material: memory CD4+ T cells from blood. The receptors stem from an adult in good health and CMV-seropositive.

The chain combines TRBV12-2 with TRBJ1-2. TRBV12-2 is labeled a pseudogene. The CDR3 is 14 residues long. CDR3 loop: CASRLATANYGYTF. The CDR3 bases are TGTGCAAGTCGCTTAGCGACTGCTAACTATGGCTACACCTTC.

The chain couples TRBV5-6 to TRBJ2-2; 12 positions match TRBD2. The CDR3 runs 17 residues. Germline loops: CDR1 SGHDT, CDR2 YYEEEE. Germline trimming cut 2 bases from V and 6 bases from J; bases unmatched to any gene: 8. Written as DNA, the CDR3 is TGTGCCAGCAGCTTCAGGCTAGCGGGGGGGCCCGCCGGGGAGCTGTTTTTT. Translating gives CASSFRLAGGPAGELFF.

The chain couples TRBV19 to TRBJ1-1; D is perhaps TRBD1 (5 bases). Germline V lookup: CDR1 LNHDA, CDR2 SQIVND (reference sequence). Trimming left V 1 base short and J 11 bases short, with 14 bases between. The CDR3 has 13 residues. CDR3 sequence (DNA): TGTGCCAGTAGTATAGGAGGGCAGGGTGAGGCTTTCTTT. It specifies CASSIGGQGEAFF.

The V gene is TRBV5-4, the J gene TRBJ2-7; no firm D call. V gave up 3 bases and J gave up 2 bases, with 12 bases separating them. This CDR3 contains 14 residues. Germline values: CDR1 SGHNT, CDR2 YYREEE (reference sequence). The CDR3 loop reads CASSSSPGTYEQYF. CDR3 in DNA: TGTGCCAGCAGCTCTTCGCCGGGTACCTACGAGCAGTACTTC. Together with reference TRBV5-4 and TRBJ2-7, the CDR3 gives the full variable domain: ETGVTQSPTHLIKTRGQQVTLRCSSQSGHNTVSWYQQALGQGPQFIFQYYREEENGRGNFPPRFSGLQFPNYSSELNVNALELDDSALYLCASSSSPGTYEQYFGPGTRLTVT.

This chain joins TRBV7-9 and TRBJ2-3, with unresolved D. Germline V gene data show CDR1 as SEHNR and CDR2 as FQNEAQ (reference sequence). The CDR3 consists of 12 residues. V was cut by 5 bases and J by 5 bases, with 8 bases left in between. The CDR3: CASSPGGDTQYF. CDR3 coding DNA: TGTGCCAGCAGCCCAGGTGGAGATACGCAGTATTTT. Full variable domain (remainder filled in from reference TRBV7-9 and TRBJ2-3): DTGVSQNPRHKITKRGQNVTFRCDPISEHNRLYWYRQTLGQGPEFLTYFQNEAQLEKSRLLSDRFSAERPKGSFSTLEIQRTEQGDSAMYLCASSPGGDTQYFGPGTRLTVL.

The CDR3 bases are TGTGCCAGCTCACCACTCGAGGGTCCTGGAAACACCATATATTTT. Translated, it gives CASSPLEGPGNTIYF. The rearrangement links TRBV18 to TRBJ1-3; D not certain. The CDR3 is 15 amino acids. Trimming cost V 1 base and J 2 bases, with 9 bases left between them. Per germline, CDR1 KGHSH and CDR2 LQKENI.

This clone was seen only once. The chain employs TRBV30 and TRBJ2-6; D tentatively reads TRBD1 or TRBD2 (6 bases each). The CDR3 consists of 15 residues. With 5 bases removed from V and 5 bases from J, the gap between germline ends came to 16 bases. CDR1 is GTSNPN and CDR2 is SVGIG in the germline V gene (reference sequence). CDR3 sequence: CAWGGQSGWANVLTF. The CDR3 DNA reads as TGTGCCTGGGGGGGGCAGAGCGGGTGGGCCAACGTCCTGACTTTC.

A few counts support this clone. The chain couples TRBV5-1 to TRBJ2-3; no reliable D call. This CDR3 is built from 14 residues. Between the trimmed V and J ends, which lost 2 bases and 2 bases, there was a span of 9 bases. Germline loops: CDR1 SGHRS, CDR2 YFSETQ. The CDR3 protein is CASSFTGLTDTQYF. DNA of the CDR3: TGCGCCAGCAGCTTTACGGGCCTCACAGATACGCAGTATTTT.

This chain links TRBV14 with TRBJ2-2; D perhaps matches TRBD1 (5 bases). The CDR3 has 14 residues. The germline gives CDR1 SGHDN, CDR2 FVKESK. V was cut by 0 bases and J by 6 bases, with 8 bases left in between. The CDR3 bases are TGTGCCAGCAGCCAAGATTTAGGGGCCGGGGAGCTGTTTTTT. Protein product: CASSQDLGAGELFF.

This chain joins TRBV27 and TRBJ2-3, with 10 positions matching TRBD2. From germline, CDR1 is MNHEY and CDR2 SMNVEV (reference sequence). V lost 6 bases to trimming and J lost 2 bases; unmatched junction nucleotides: 5. This CDR3 has 15 residues. In DNA, the CDR3 is TGTGCCAGCAGACTCGGGACTAGCGTCACAGATACGCAGTATTTT. Its translation is CASRLGTSVTDTQYF.

This clone has more than one count but fewer than ten. This chain connects TRBV25-1 to TRBJ1-1, with D possibly TRBD1 on 5 matching bases. Germline V gives CDR1 MGHDK, CDR2 SYGVNS. CDR3 length: 14 residues. Trimming shortened V by 3 bases and J by 12 bases, and 20 bases separated the two germline ends. The CDR3 DNA sequence: TGTGCCAGCAGTGAGGAGGGACGAGACCAGTCGCCTTTCTTT. It specifies CASSEEGRDQSPFF.

This chain uses TRBV30 with TRBJ1-1; D is uncertain. From germline, CDR1 is GTSNPN and CDR2 SVGIG (reference sequence). The CDR3 is 12 residues long. The V gene lost 4 bases and the J gene lost 0 bases, with 6 bases spanning the gap. The CDR3 region is CAWIPLNTEAFF. The CDR3 coding sequence is TGTGCCTGGATCCCACTGAACACTGAAGCTTTCTTT.

A few counts support this clone. As DNA, the CDR3 is TGTGCCAGCAGCTTGGGGGGCCTAACGGGACAGTTGGGAGGAGCTTTCTTT. Amino acid sequence: CASSLGGLTGQLGGAFF. The V call is TRBV5-4, the J call TRBJ1-1, with TRBD1 matching 7 bases. V lost 0 bases and J lost 10; bases outside the gene matches: 18. Germline assignment: CDR1 SGHNT and CDR2 YYREEE (reference sequence). The CDR3 runs 17 residues.

V is TRBV7-2 and J is TRBJ1-1; tentative D call: TRBD1 (6 bases). CDR3 length: 14 amino acids. Looked up from germline, CDR1 is SGHTA and CDR2 is FQGNSA. V gave up 5 bases and J gave up 4 bases, with 14 bases separating them. DNA of the CDR3: TGTGCCAGCAGCGTACAGGGAAGGGGCACTGAAGCTTTCTTT. Protein: CASSVQGRGTEAFF.

The chain couples TRBV18 to TRBJ2-3, with D possibly being TRBD1 or TRBD2 (5 bases each). The CDR3 spans 14 residues. The ends were cut back, 1 base at V and 1 base at J, with 6 bases in the middle. Germline V lookup: CDR1 KGHSH, CDR2 LQKENI. The CDR3 is CASSPRDGTDTQYF. The CDR3 DNA reads TGTGCCAGCTCACCACGGGACGGCACAGATACGCAGTATTTT.

This clone has just one count. This specimen includes other DNA sequences encoding the same CDR3. The V and J genes are TRBV28 and TRBJ2-2; no firm D call. Germline loops: CDR1 MDHEN, CDR2 SYDVKM. The CDR3 sequence is 12 residues long. Trimming took off 6 bases at V and 6 bases at J, with 8 bases between the two ends. CDR3 region: CASSLGPGELFF. Written as DNA, the CDR3 is TGTGCCAGCAGCCTTGGGCCCGGGGAGCTGTTTTTT.

The chain has TRBV14 and TRBJ2-5, with TRBD2 identical over 8 bases. Looked up from germline, CDR1 is SGHDN and CDR2 is FVKESK. The CDR3 contains 17 residues. V lost 0 bases and J lost 5; bases outside the gene matches: 11. CDR3 nucleotides: TGTGCCAGCAGCCAAGATAGGCTGGCGGGAGGAGGGGAGACCCAGTACTTC. It yields the protein CASSQDRLAGGGETQYF.

The genes are TRBV12-5 and TRBJ1-5; D is possibly TRBD1 (6 bases). Germline CDR1 reads LGHNT; CDR2 reads FRNRAP. The CDR3 runs to 15 residues. Trimming pared 4 bases from V and 2 bases from J, leaving 12 bases between. The CDR3 nucleotides are TGTGCTAGTGGTTCCTGGGGGCAGGGCAATCAGCCCCAGCATTTT. This codes for CASGSWGQGNQPQHF. The whole variable domain, filled in from reference TRBV12-5 and TRBJ1-5, reads DARVTQTPRHKVTEMGQEVTMRCQPILGHNTVFWYRQTMMQGLELLAYFRNRAPLDDSGMPKDRFSAEMPDATLATLKIQPSEPRDSAVYFCASGSWGQGNQPQHFGDGTRLSIL.

V gene TRBV14 combines with J gene TRBJ2-2; D unclear. V dropped 4 bases and J dropped 1 base, with 4 bases sitting between them. The CDR3 has 13 residues. Per germline, CDR1 SGHDN and CDR2 FVKESK. Written as DNA, the CDR3 is TGTGCCAGCAGCCGGGGGAACACCGGGGAGCTGTTTTTT. Its protein product is CASSRGNTGELFF.

The V and J genes are TRBV28 and TRBJ1-6, with D possibly TRBD1 on 6 matching bases. The CDR3 loop spans 15 amino acids. CDR1 is MDHEN, CDR2 SYDVKM, per germline. Between the trimmed V and J ends, which lost 6 bases and 6 bases, there was a span of 15 bases. The CDR3: CASSQGGPLNSPLHF. DNA of the CDR3: TGTGCCAGCAGCCAAGGGGGACCCCTTAATTCACCCCTCCACTTT.

The J gene is TRBJ1-5, the V gene TRBV19; 11 bases match TRBD1. V trimming: 5 bases; J trimming: 11 bases; junction bases outside the gene matches: 11. The V gene's germline CDR1 is LNHDA and CDR2 SQIVND (reference sequence). The CDR3 is made up of 15 amino acids. CDR3 amino acids: CASSALGQGAAAQHF. The DNA for the CDR3 is TGTGCCAGTAGTGCCCTCGGACAGGGGGCAGCAGCCCAGCATTTT.

The V gene is TRBV11-3, the J gene TRBJ2-3; TRBD2 might be the D (6 bases). Germline loops: CDR1 SGHNT, CDR2 YENEEA. The V end was cut by 5 bases, the J end by 3 bases, with 15 bases between. This CDR3 is 15 amino acids long. The CDR3 loop is CASSARGGWTDTQYF. The DNA of the CDR3 is TGTGCCAGCAGCGCGCGGGGAGGCTGGACAGATACGCAGTATTTT.

The gene calls are TRBV11-2 and TRBJ2-3, with D perhaps given as TRBD1 or TRBD2 (5 bases each). The germline V gene encodes CDR1 SGHAT and CDR2 FQNNGV. The CDR3 spans 13 residues. Trimming shortened V by 7 bases and J by 5 bases, and 13 bases separated the two germline ends. The DNA for the CDR3 is TGTGCCAGCACCACTGGGGGAAGAGATACGCAGTATTTT. It is translated as CASTTGGRDTQYF.

This chain links TRBV10-1 with TRBJ1-2, with 7 bases that match TRBD1. The trim removed 10 bases at V and 8 bases at J, leaving 25 bases unmatched. CDR3 size: 17 residues. CDR1 is WNHNN, CDR2 SYGVQD, per germline (reference sequence). In DNA form, the CDR3 reads TGCGCCAACAGAGGACGCTTTGGACAGGAGTGTGGGTGCGGCTACACCTTC. This gives the protein CANRGRFGQECGCGYTF.

In regard to this clone: The junction shows a germline mismatch at one end, possibly a read error. The chain uses TRBV28 and TRBJ2-5; D is perhaps TRBD2 (5 bases). The CDR3 runs to 14 residues. Germline lookup yields CDR1 MDHEN and CDR2 SYDVKM. The CDR3 nucleotides read TGTGCCAGCAGCTTATCCCCGAGGGAAGAGACCCAGTACTTC. Translating it yields CASSLSPREETQYF. Filled out from reference TRBV28 and TRBJ2-5, the complete variable domain reads DVKVTQSSRYLVKRTGEKVFLECVQDMDHENMFWYRQDPGLGLRLIYFSYDVKMKEKGDIPEGYSVSREKKERFSLILESASTNQTSMYLCASSLSPREETQYFGPGTRLLVL.

This rearrangement joins TRBV10-3 to TRBJ1-1; 9 nucleotides match TRBD1. This CDR3 contains 15 residues. Germline V gives CDR1 ENHRY, CDR2 SYGVKD. Germline trimming cut 2 bases from V and 5 bases from J; bases unmatched to any gene: 6. The CDR3 spells CAISEPIQGATEAFF. As DNA, the CDR3 is TGTGCCATCAGTGAGCCTATACAGGGGGCAACTGAAGCTTTCTTT.